These 20 T cell receptor beta chains share one sample of origin, sequenced in a study of Ad26.COV2.S vaccination and SARS-CoV-2 variants. Treatment given: some 20 received Ad26.COV2.S at low or high dose, single or two shots; roughly five received placebo; per-sample allocation not given. Each sample was drawn 63 days after the first injection (of vaccine or placebo). TCRdb keeps only in-frame clones here, not all; method: immunoSEQ multiplex PCR. Found here are about 470,000 clones, roughly 88% of them singletons; the top ten hold more than 3.5%. The specimen comprised peripheral blood, sampled in a trial of Ad26.COV2.S vaccine versus placebo. The receptors stem from a person between 18 and 65 years old who received the Ad26.COV2.S COVID-19 vaccine or a placebo.

The J gene is TRBJ2-1, the V gene TRBV24-1; TRBD2 matches at 7 bases. V was clipped by 1 base and J by 3 bases; unmatched bases: 5. The CDR3 covers 16 residues. The germline gives CDR1 KGHDR, CDR2 SFDVKD. CDR3 residues: CATSDFGGSLYNEQFF. The CDR3 DNA follows: TGTGCCACCAGTGATTTTGGCGGGAGTCTCTACAATGAGCAGTTCTTC.

The chain is built from TRBV4-2 and TRBJ2-1; D remains unclear. This CDR3 spans 17 amino acids. V was clipped by 0 bases and J by 6 bases, with 18 bases between them. Germline V lookup: CDR1 LGHNA, CDR2 YNFKEQ. The CDR3 sequence is CASSQDGNRPVSNEQFF. The CDR3 DNA reads as TGTGCCAGCAGCCAAGATGGTAATAGGCCGGTCTCCAATGAGCAGTTCTTC.

The chain employs TRBV11-2 and TRBJ2-5; 7 bases line up with TRBD1. In germline, CDR1 is SGHAT, CDR2 FQNNGV. The CDR3 runs 19 residues. Trimming removed 0 bases from V and 5 bases from J; junction bases left unmatched: 18. Written as DNA, the CDR3 is TGTGCCAGCAGCTTAGATCGGGGTTATCAAAGGGGGCAGAGGGAGACCCAGTACTTC. Translating it yields CASSLDRGYQRGQRETQYF.

The rearrangement joins TRBV5-1 to TRBJ1-2; D is perhaps TRBD1 (5 bases). The CDR3 has 13 amino acids. The V and J ends lost 3 bases and 4 bases respectively, with 10 bases between them. Germline values: CDR1 SGHRS, CDR2 YFSETQ. The CDR3 nucleotides are TGCGCCAGCAGCTCGGGGACGGCCTATGGCTACACCTTC. Translating gives CASSSGTAYGYTF.

This chain links TRBV7-9 with TRBJ2-5; 9 positions agree with TRBD2. CDR3 length equals 16 residues. The V and J ends lost 5 bases and 5 bases, in that order; junction bases with no gene match: 12. CDR1 and CDR2 (germline): SEHNR, FQNEAQ (reference sequence). The CDR3 DNA reads as TGTGCCAGCAGCCCAGGAGTAGCGGGAGTCTGGGAGACCCAGTACTTC. Protein product: CASSPGVAGVWETQYF.

The chain has TRBV28 and TRBJ2-2, with 14 bases that match TRBD2. The junction had 8 bases not matched to a gene; V was cut back by 7 bases and J by 7 bases. This CDR3 contains 16 residues. The germline V gene has CDR1 MDHEN and CDR2 SYDVKM. As DNA, the CDR3 is TGTGCCAGCATTACGGGACTAGCGGGAGTTGGCGGGGAGCTGTTTTTT. It translates to CASITGLAGVGGELFF.

The rearrangement joins TRBV28 to TRBJ2-1; either TRBD1 or TRBD2 may supply D (5 bases each). Germline CDR1 MDHEN, CDR2 SYDVKM. The CDR3 totals 14 residues. Between the trimmed V and J ends, which lost 2 bases and 8 bases, there was a span of 13 bases. CDR3 bases: TGTGCCAGCAGTTTAGTGGGCTTGGGACATGAGCAGTTCTTC. This encodes CASSLVGLGHEQFF.

The rearrangement uses TRBV5-1 and TRBJ2-1, with TRBD2 matching 7 bases. Per germline, CDR1 SGHRS and CDR2 YFSETQ. The V gene end was trimmed by 0 bases and the J gene end by 9 bases; junction bases not matched to a gene: 0. This CDR3 has 12 amino acids. The CDR3 protein is CASSLERGEQFF. Written as DNA, the CDR3 is TGCGCCAGCAGCTTGGAGCGGGGTGAGCAGTTCTTC.

The J gene is TRBJ2-7, the V gene TRBV7-6, with 8 bases matching TRBD1. V shed 5 bases, J shed 3 bases, and the junction held 6 bases outside the gene matches. The CDR3 totals 14 residues. Germline-derived CDR1 and CDR2 are SGHVS and FNYEAQ. CDR3 protein: CASSEGTGDYEQYF. The CDR3 nucleotides are TGTGCCAGCAGCGAAGGGACAGGCGACTACGAGCAGTACTTC. The full variable domain, completed using reference TRBV7-6 and TRBJ2-7, is GAGVSQSPRYKVTKRGQDVALRCDPISGHVSLYWYRQALGQGPEFLTYFNYEAQQDKSGLPNDRFSAERPEGSISTLTIQRTEQRDSAMYRCASSEGTGDYEQYFGPGTRLTVT.

The V call is TRBV7-6, the J call TRBJ2-7; 9 bases map to TRBD2. This CDR3 comprises 16 residues. From germline, CDR1 is SGHVS and CDR2 FNYEAQ. V was pared by 5 bases and J by 6 bases, with 14 bases of the junction left unmatched. The CDR3: CASSLGGSGSRREQYF. The CDR3 bases are TGTGCCAGCAGCCTCGGGGGTAGCGGGAGTAGACGCGAGCAGTACTTC. The whole variable domain, remainder taken from reference TRBV7-6 and TRBJ2-7, is GAGVSQSPRYKVTKRGQDVALRCDPISGHVSLYWYRQALGQGPEFLTYFNYEAQQDKSGLPNDRFSAERPEGSISTLTIQRTEQRDSAMYRCASSLGGSGSRREQYFGPGTRLTVT.

The chain links TRBV12-3 or TRBV12-4 to TRBJ2-4; 7 bases align to TRBD2. The V and J ends lost 6 bases and 4 bases, in that order; junction bases with no gene match: 3. This CDR3 is built from 13 residues. The CDR3 DNA reads TGTGCCAGCAGAAGGACTAGGAAAAACATTCAGTACTTC. This gives the protein CASRRTRKNIQYF.

The CDR3: CASSLGTDPYEQYF. The DNA of the CDR3 is TGTGCCAGCAGTTTAGGGACCGACCCCTACGAGCAGTACTTC. J is TRBJ2-7 and V is TRBV27; D tentatively reads TRBD1 or TRBD2 (5 bases each). V was clipped by 2 bases and J by 2 bases, with 10 bases between them. Per the germline V gene, CDR1 is MNHEY and CDR2 is SMNVEV (reference sequence). CDR3 length: 14 amino acids.

The chain links TRBV3-1 (or the pseudogene TRBV3-2) to TRBJ2-3; D unclear. V lost 0 bases and J lost 4, with 2 bases in between. From germline, CDR1 is LGHDT and CDR2 YNNKEL (reference sequence). The CDR3 is 12 amino acids. The CDR3 DNA sequence: TGTGCCAGCAGCCAAGAGGCAGATACGCAGTATTTT. Translation gives CASSQEADTQYF.

The rearrangement uses TRBV5-1 and TRBJ2-7; D remains ambiguous. CDR3 length equals 18 residues. CDR1 and CDR2 (germline): SGHRS, YFSETQ. The V and J ends lost 0 bases and 0 bases respectively, with 19 bases between them. The CDR3 region has the DNA TGCGCCAGCAGCTTGGTTTTCCAGGTTTCTATTCGCTCCTACGAGCAGTACTTC. This translates into CASSLVFQVSIRSYEQYF.

The CDR3 DNA sequence: TGTGCCAGCAGCCCCGGTTTGGCAACAGATACGCAGTATTTT. It translates to CASSPGLATDTQYF. This sequence joins TRBV7-6 and TRBJ2-3; D is undetermined. V lost 5 bases, J lost 3 bases, and 12 bases lay in between. The CDR3 has 14 residues. The V gene's germline CDR1 is SGHVS and CDR2 FNYEAQ.

This chain joins TRBV28 and TRBJ2-6, with D perhaps matching TRBD1 (5 bases). V was trimmed by 8 bases and J by 4 bases, leaving 21 bases between them. Per germline, CDR1 MDHEN and CDR2 SYDVKM. The CDR3 is 17 residues long. In DNA, the CDR3 is TGTGCCAGCTACTCTGGATTAGGGGCTCCGGGGGCCAACGTCCTGACTTTC. Amino acids: CASYSGLGAPGANVLTF. Drawing the rest from reference TRBV28 and TRBJ2-6, the complete variable domain is DVKVTQSSRYLVKRTGEKVFLECVQDMDHENMFWYRQDPGLGLRLIYFSYDVKMKEKGDIPEGYSVSREKKERFSLILESASTNQTSMYLCASYSGLGAPGANVLTFGAGSRLTVL.

This chain uses TRBV6-2 or TRBV6-3 with TRBJ2-3; D is tentatively TRBD1 or TRBD2 (5 bases each). V was pared by 7 bases and J by 0 bases, with 14 bases between. The CDR3 runs to 15 residues. From germline, CDR1 is MNHEY and CDR2 SVGEGT. The CDR3 reads CASTPTRGSTDTQYF. In DNA form, the CDR3 reads TGTGCCAGCACCCCCACCCGGGGCAGCACAGATACGCAGTATTTT.

A few counts support this clone. V is TRBV6-2 or TRBV6-3 and J is TRBJ2-7; 8 bases match TRBD2. The CDR3 runs to 15 residues. Per germline, CDR1 MNHEY and CDR2 SVGEGT. The V and J ends lost 4 bases and 4 bases, in that order; junction bases with no gene match: 9. The CDR3 loop reads CASSLRASGFYEQYF. Here the CDR3 DNA reads TGTGCCAGCAGTTTACGGGCTAGCGGGTTTTACGAGCAGTACTTC.

A note on this clone: Other nucleotide sequences in the sample specify the same CDR3. This chain joins TRBV29-1 and TRBJ2-1; D remains unclear. V lost 3 bases and J lost 0, with 6 bases in between. In germline, CDR1 is SQVTM, CDR2 ANQGSEA. The CDR3 contains 13 residues. The CDR3 sequence: CSVDRSSYNEQFF. CDR3 coding DNA: TGCAGCGTTGACCGTAGCTCCTACAATGAGCAGTTCTTC.

V usage is TRBV2 and J usage is TRBJ1-1; 9 bases agree with TRBD1. Germline assignment: CDR1 SNHLY and CDR2 FYNNEI. Trimming at V came to 6 bases and at J to 4 bases, leaving 18 bases not matched to a gene. The CDR3 contains 18 residues. The CDR3 loop is CASSEDRGRFGKSTEAFF. The CDR3, as DNA: TGTGCCAGCAGCGAGGACAGGGGCAGGTTTGGTAAGAGCACTGAAGCTTTCTTT.